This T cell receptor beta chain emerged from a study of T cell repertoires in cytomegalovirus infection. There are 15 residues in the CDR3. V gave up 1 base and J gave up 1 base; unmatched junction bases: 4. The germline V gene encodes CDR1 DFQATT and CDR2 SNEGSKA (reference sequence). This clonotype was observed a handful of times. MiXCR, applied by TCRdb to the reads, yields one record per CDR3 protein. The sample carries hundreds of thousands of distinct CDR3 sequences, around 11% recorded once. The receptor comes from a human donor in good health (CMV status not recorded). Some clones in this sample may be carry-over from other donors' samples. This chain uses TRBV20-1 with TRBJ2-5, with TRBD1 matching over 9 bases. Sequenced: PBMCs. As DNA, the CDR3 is TGCAGTGCTAGAGTGGACAGGGGACTCCAAGAGACCCAGTACTTC. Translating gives CSARVDRGLQETQYF.